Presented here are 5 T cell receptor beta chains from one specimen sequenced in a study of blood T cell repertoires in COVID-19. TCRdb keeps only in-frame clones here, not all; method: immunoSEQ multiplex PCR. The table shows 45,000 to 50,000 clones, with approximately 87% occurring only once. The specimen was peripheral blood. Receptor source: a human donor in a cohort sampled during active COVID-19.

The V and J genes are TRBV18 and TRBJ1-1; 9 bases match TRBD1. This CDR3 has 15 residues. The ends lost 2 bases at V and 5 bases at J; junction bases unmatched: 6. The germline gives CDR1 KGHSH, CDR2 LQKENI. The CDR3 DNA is TGTGCCAGCTCACCAACGGGACAGGGCTATACTGAAGCTTTCTTT. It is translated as CASSPTGQGYTEAFF.

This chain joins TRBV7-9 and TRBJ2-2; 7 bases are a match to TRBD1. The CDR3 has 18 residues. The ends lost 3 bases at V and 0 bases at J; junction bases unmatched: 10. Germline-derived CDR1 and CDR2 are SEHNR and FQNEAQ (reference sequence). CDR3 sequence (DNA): TGTGCCAGCAGCTTGGCAGGCGGACAGGCTTCGAACACCGGGGAGCTGTTTTTT. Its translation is CASSLAGGQASNTGELFF.

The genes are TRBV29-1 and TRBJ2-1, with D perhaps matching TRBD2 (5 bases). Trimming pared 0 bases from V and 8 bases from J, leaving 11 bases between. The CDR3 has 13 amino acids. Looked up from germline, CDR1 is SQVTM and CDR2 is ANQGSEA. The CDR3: CSVEDQPRDEQFF. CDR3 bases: TGCAGCGTTGAAGACCAGCCGCGGGATGAGCAGTTCTTC.

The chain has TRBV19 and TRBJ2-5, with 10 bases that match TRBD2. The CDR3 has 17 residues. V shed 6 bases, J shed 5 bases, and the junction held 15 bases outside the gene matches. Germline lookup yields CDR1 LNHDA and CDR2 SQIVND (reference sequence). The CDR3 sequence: CASRSWGVAGGRETQYF. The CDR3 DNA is TGTGCCAGTAGAAGTTGGGGAGTAGCGGGGGGCCGGGAGACCCAGTACTTC.

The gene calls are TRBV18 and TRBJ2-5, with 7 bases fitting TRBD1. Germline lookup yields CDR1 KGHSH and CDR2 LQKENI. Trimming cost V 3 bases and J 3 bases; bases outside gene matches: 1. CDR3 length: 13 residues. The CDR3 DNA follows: TGTGCCAGCTCACCTGGACAGGAAGAGACCCAGTACTTC. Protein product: CASSPGQEETQYF.